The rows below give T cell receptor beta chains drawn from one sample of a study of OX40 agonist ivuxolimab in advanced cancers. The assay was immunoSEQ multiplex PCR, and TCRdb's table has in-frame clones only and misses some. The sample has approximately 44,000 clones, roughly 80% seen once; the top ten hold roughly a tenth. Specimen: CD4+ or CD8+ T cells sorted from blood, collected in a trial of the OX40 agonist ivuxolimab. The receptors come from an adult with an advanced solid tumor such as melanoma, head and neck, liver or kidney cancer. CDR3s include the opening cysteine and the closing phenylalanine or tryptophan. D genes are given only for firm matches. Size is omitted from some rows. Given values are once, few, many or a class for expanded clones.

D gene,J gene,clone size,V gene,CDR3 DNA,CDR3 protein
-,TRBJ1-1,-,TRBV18,TGTGCCAGCTCACCACTGGGGTGGAGCACTGAAGCTTTCTTT,CASSPLGWSTEAFF
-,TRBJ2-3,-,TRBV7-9,TGTGCCAGCAGCTTAGGAGGGCGGGGCACAGATACGCAGTATTTT,CASSLGGRGTDTQYF
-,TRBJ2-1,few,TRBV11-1,TGTGCCAGCAGCTCAGAGAATGAGCAGTTCTTC,CASSSENEQFF
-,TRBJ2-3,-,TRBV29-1,TGCAGCGCCAATAGCGGAGATACGCAGTATTTT,CSANSGDTQYF
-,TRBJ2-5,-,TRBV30,TGTGCCTGGAGACGGGGCGGGACCGAGACCCAGTACTTC,CAWRRGGTETQYF
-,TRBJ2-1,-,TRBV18,TGTGCCAGCTCACTCCTGACAGGGAGGTACAATGAGCAGTTCTTC,CASSLLTGRYNEQFF
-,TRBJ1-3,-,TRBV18,TGTGCCAGCTCACCACCGTTGGCACCTGGAAACACCATATATTTT,CASSPPLAPGNTIYF
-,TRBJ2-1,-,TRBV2,TGTGCCAGCCGAAACGGGGATTTAGGCTACAATGAGCAGTTCTTC,CASRNGDLGYNEQFF
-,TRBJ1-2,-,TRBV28,TGTGCCAGCAGTCGCGGGGCCCAGATAAACTATGGCTACACCTTC,CASSRGAQINYGYTF
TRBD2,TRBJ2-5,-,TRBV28,TGTGCCACCACGGGGCTAGCGGGCTTCCAAGAGACCCAGTACTTC,CATTGLAGFQETQYF
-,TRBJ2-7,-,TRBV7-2,TGTGCCAGCAGCTTAGGGGGGGCCGCTCCCGAGCAGTACTTC,CASSLGGAAPEQYF
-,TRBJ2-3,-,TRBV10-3,TGTGCCATCAGGGGGGGCACAGATACGCAGTATTTT,CAIRGGTDTQYF
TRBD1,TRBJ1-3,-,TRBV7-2,TGTGCCAGCAGCGAGGGACAGATCTCTTCTGGAAACACCATATATTTT,CASSEGQISSGNTIYF
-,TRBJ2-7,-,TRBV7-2,TGTGCCAGCGGAGGCGGAGGTGCGGGGCCCTCCTACGAGCAGTACTTC,CASGGGGAGPSYEQYF
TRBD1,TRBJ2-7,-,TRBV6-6,TGTGCCAGCAGCTACTCCCCGACAGGGGGCAACGAGCAGTACTTC,CASSYSPTGGNEQYF
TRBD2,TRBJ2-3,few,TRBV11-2,TGTGCCAGCAGCGCTGGGACTAGCGGGAGTAGGGATACGCAGTATTTT,CASSAGTSGSRDTQYF
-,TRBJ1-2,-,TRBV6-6,TGTGCCAGCAGTTACCGGGAGGGACACAAAAACTATGGCTACACCTTC,CASSYREGHKNYGYTF
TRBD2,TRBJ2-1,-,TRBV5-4,TGTGCCAGCAGCTTGGCCGGACTAGCGGGAGGCATATACAATGAGCAGTTCTTC,CASSLAGLAGGIYNEQFF
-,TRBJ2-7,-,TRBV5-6,TGTGCCAGCAGCTTGAGGTGGGGAGACGAGCAGTACTTC,CASSLRWGDEQYF
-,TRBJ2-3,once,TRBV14,TGTGCCAGCAGCCAAGATTCGGGGCACAGTAACCTAGATACGCAGTATTTT,CASSQDSGHSNLDTQYF
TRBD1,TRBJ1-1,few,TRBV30,TGTGCCTGGAGTCTGACAGGGAGCACTGAAGCTTTCTTT,CAWSLTGSTEAFF
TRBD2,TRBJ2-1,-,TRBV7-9,TGTGCCAGCAGCATTAGCGGGCCGGACTACAATGAGCAGTTCTTC,CASSISGPDYNEQFF
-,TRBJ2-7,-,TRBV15,TGTGCCACCAGCAGAGAGGGAGGACCCTACGAGCAGTACTTC,CATSREGGPYEQYF
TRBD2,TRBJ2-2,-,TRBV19,TGTGCCAGTGGTATCGGACTAGCAGGCACCGGGGAGCTGTTTTTT,CASGIGLAGTGELFF
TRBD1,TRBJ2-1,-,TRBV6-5,TGTGCCAGCAGTGAACCGGGACAGAGAAAGTTCTTC,CASSEPGQRKFF
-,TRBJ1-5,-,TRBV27,TGTGCCAGCAGTTTCTACAATCAGCCCCAGCATTTT,CASSFYNQPQHF
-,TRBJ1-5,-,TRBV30,TGTGCCTGGACCCGGGGGCCCAATCAGCCCCAGCATTTT,CAWTRGPNQPQHF
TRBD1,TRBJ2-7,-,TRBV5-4,TGTGCCAGCAGCACCCAACAGGGGGCCTACGAGCAGTACTTC,CASSTQQGAYEQYF
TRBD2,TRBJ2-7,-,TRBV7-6,TGTGCCAGCAGTTGGCGGCCGGGGGGCTCCTACGAGCAGTACTTC,CASSWRPGGSYEQYF
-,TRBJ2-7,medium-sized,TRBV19,TGTGCCAGTAGAGGAGGGCTAAGCTACGAGCAGTACTTC,CASRGGLSYEQYF
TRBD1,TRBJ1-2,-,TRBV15,TGTGCCACCAGCACGACAGGGACTGCTAACTATGGCTACACCTTC,CATSTTGTANYGYTF
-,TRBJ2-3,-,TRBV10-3,TGTGCCATCAGTGGCCTAAACACAGATACGCAGTATTTT,CAISGLNTDTQYF
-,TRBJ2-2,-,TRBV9,TGTGCCAGCAGCGTAGTTGGGGCGACTGCCGGGGAGCTGTTTTTT,CASSVVGATAGELFF
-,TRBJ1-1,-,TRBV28,TGTGCCAGCGGGGGACACCCCGGTATAGCTTTCTTT,CASGGHPGIAFF
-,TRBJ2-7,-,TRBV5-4,TGTGCCAGCAGCCGTACAGACTTCTACGAGCAGTACTTC,CASSRTDFYEQYF
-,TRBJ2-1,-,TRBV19,TGTGCCAGTACCACCGGGCTCGTGGAGTTCTTC,CASTTGLVEFF
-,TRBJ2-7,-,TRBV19,TGTGCCAGTAGTCCGCCGGCGCGCCCCTACGAGCAGTACTTC,CASSPPARPYEQYF
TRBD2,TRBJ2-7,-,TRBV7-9,TGTGCCAGCAGCTTAGGCGGGACTAGCGGGAGTAAATTCTCCTACGAGCAGTACTTC,CASSLGGTSGSKFSYEQYF
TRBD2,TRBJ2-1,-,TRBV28,TGTGCCAGCACTAGCGGGAACACTGAGCAGTTCTTC,CASTSGNTEQFF
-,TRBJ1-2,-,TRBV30,TGTGCCTGGATGGTGGGGGTAGCCAACTATGGCTACACCTTC,CAWMVGVANYGYTF
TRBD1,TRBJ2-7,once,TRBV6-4,TGTGCCAGCAGTGACCCGACAGGGGTCGGCTACGAGCAGTACTTC,CASSDPTGVGYEQYF
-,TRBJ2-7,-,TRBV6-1,TGTGCCAGCAGTGCCTTCACAGGTTCCTACGAGCAGTACTTC,CASSAFTGSYEQYF
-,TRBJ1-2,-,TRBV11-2,TGTGCCAGCAGCTTAGGAGGCAGGACCTATGGCTACACCTTC,CASSLGGRTYGYTF